This record concerns one TCR beta chain sequence. Antigen: not known. This entry belongs to a study of Ad26.COV2.S vaccination and SARS-CoV-2 variants. Overall study results and limits: Breadth and depth estimates from TCRs may understate total T cell responses. With respect to non-spike TCR breadth, vaccine and placebo recipients were similar.

Stated treatment: 15 to 20 received Ad26.COV2.S at low or high dose, single or two shots; several received placebo; per-sample allocation not given. Specimens were obtained on day 63 following the first vaccine or placebo injection. Cohort 1b enrolled adults aged 18-55 years in Boston. In the vaccine, an Ad26 vector expressed the SARS-CoV-2 spike of the Wuhan strain. The protocol was immunoSEQ multiplex PCR, while the TCRdb copy is restricted to in-frame clones and leaves out a portion. This table holds about 350,000 clones, 88% found once. The sample here was peripheral blood, taken in a trial of Ad26.COV2.S vaccine versus placebo. The source is a person between 18 and 65 years old who received the Ad26.COV2.S COVID-19 vaccine or a placebo.

In nucleotides, the CDR3 is TGTGCCAGTAGTCTCCCTGCAGGGGGGTATGAAAAACTGTTTTTT. It translates to CASSLPAGGYEKLFF. The gene calls are TRBV19 and TRBJ1-4; 7 bases are a match to TRBD1. V was pared by 5 bases and J by 6 bases, with 9 bases of the junction left unmatched. This CDR3 has 15 amino acids. Germline loops: CDR1 LNHDA, CDR2 SQIVND (reference sequence).